Each of the 9 T cell receptor beta chains below was sequenced from the same sample in a study of T-cell memory formation after mild COVID-19. TCRdb processed the 5' RACE reads anew with MiXCR; each CDR3 protein has one entry. The table has 250,000 or so distinct CDR3 sequences, approximately 19% seen once. Sequenced material: PBMCs or a T cell subset sorted from them (not recorded which). The receptors were sampled from a man between 18 and 35 years old who had mild COVID-19 (a few samples of this study predate the infection). Cell type and time point are not known.

This clonotype was seen more than once but under ten times. The chain has TRBV7-6 and TRBJ1-1; D gene unclear. CDR1 is SGHVS, CDR2 FNYEAQ, per germline. The V end lost 1 base, the J end lost 7 bases, and 10 bases lay between the germline ends. This CDR3 comprises 13 residues. CDR3 region: CASSLGVMYEAFF. The CDR3 nucleotides read TGTGCCAGCAGCTTAGGCGTCATGTATGAAGCTTTCTTT.

This chain connects TRBV5-1 to TRBJ1-1; D is ambiguous. This CDR3 region has 14 residues. V was clipped by 3 bases and J by 1 base, with 10 bases between them. The germline CDR1 and CDR2 sequences are SGHRS and YFSETQ. The CDR3 loop reads CASSSADKNTEAFF. The CDR3 nucleotides are TGCGCCAGCAGCTCGGCCGACAAGAACACTGAAGCTTTCTTT. Together with reference TRBV5-1 and TRBJ1-1, the CDR3 gives the full variable domain: KAGVTQTPRYLIKTRGQQVTLSCSPISGHRSVSWYQQTPGQGLQFLFEYFSETQRNKGNFPGRFSGRQFSNSRSEMNVSTLELGDSALYLCASSSADKNTEAFFGQGTRLTVV.

V and J are TRBV18 and TRBJ2-1, with D maybe TRBD1 (5 bases). The CDR3 is 14 amino acids. V lost 5 bases and J lost 6, with 14 bases in between. Germline-derived CDR1 and CDR2 are KGHSH and LQKENI. CDR3 amino acids: CASSMAGNRNEQFF. In nucleotides, the CDR3 is TGTGCCAGCTCAATGGCAGGGAATCGCAATGAGCAGTTCTTC.

This clonotype was recorded a few times. The chain is built from TRBV2 and TRBJ2-5; TRBD2 is a possible D gene (5 bases). The V end lost 7 bases, the J end lost 4 bases, and 10 bases lay between the germline ends. This CDR3 is built from 12 residues. Germline values: CDR1 SNHLY, CDR2 FYNNEI. CDR3 sequence reads: CASKERIETQYF. The CDR3 bases are TGTGCCAGCAAAGAGCGGATAGAGACCCAGTACTTC.

CDR3 in DNA: TGTGCCAGCAGGGAGACAGGGGGTCCGTGGGAGCAGTACGTC. Amino acids: CASRETGGPWEQYV. The chain links TRBV5-6 to TRBJ2-7; 9 bases match TRBD1. CDR3 length: 14 residues. From germline, CDR1 is SGHDT and CDR2 YYEEEE. V gave up 5 bases and J gave up 7 bases; unmatched junction bases: 10.

The chain recombines TRBV20-1 with TRBJ2-7; 11 positions agree with TRBD2. In germline, CDR1 is DFQATT, CDR2 SNEGSKA (reference sequence). This CDR3 contains 13 residues. Germline trimming cut 6 bases from V and 5 bases from J; bases unmatched to any gene: 6. The CDR3 protein is CSAVAGGRDEQYF. CDR3 bases: TGCAGTGCAGTAGCGGGGGGGCGCGACGAGCAGTACTTC.

This clonotype was seen a handful of times. This chain joins TRBV29-1 and TRBJ2-1; possibly TRBD1 for D (6 bases). The CDR3 spans 14 residues. Deletions cut 3 bases from V and 2 bases from J, with 11 bases between. Germline CDR1 is SQVTM and CDR2 is ANQGSEA. The CDR3 nucleotides are TGCAGCGTTGAGGACAGAGTAACCTACAATGAGCAGTTCTTC. It translates to CSVEDRVTYNEQFF.

This clonotype was detected once. The gene calls are TRBV6-2 or TRBV6-3 and TRBJ2-1; D possibly corresponds to TRBD2 (5 bases). Germline V CDR1 and CDR2: MNHEY, SVGEGT. Trimming left V 8 bases short and J 5 bases short, with 13 bases between. There are 13 residues in the CDR3. In DNA form, the CDR3 reads TGTGCCAGCCGGGGATGGGTGAACAATGAGCAGTTCTTC. Translation: CASRGWVNNEQFF.

The rearrangement uses TRBV25-1 and TRBJ2-7; 8 bases match TRBD2. In germline, CDR1 is MGHDK, CDR2 SYGVNS. Trimming took 8 bases from V and 3 from J; bases not matched to a gene: 6. The CDR3 length is 13 residues. CDR3 sequence reads: CASGRGGRYEQYF. The CDR3 DNA reads TGTGCCAGCGGACGGGGGGGTCGCTACGAGCAGTACTTC.